A selection of T cell receptor beta chains follows, all from one sample in a study of blood T cells in healthy people across ages. TCRdb processed the 5' RACE reads anew with MiXCR; each CDR3 protein has one entry. The top ten clones hold around 30% of a sample with approximately 830,000 distinct CDR3 sequences, approximately 65% of them seen once. Sequencing used blood. These TCRs come from a man in his thirties or forties in good health. Each CDR3 is given with its conserved first and last residue. The order of the fields is CDR3 protein, CDR3 DNA, D gene, CDR3 length, V gene, clone size, J gene. D genes are given only for firm matches. Some rows have no size entry. The others give once, few or many, or a class for an expanded clone.

CDR3 protein: CSVVESLREQYF; CDR3 DNA: TGCAGCGTTGTCGAGAGCCTCCGCGAGCAGTACTTC; D gene: NA; CDR3 length: 12; V gene: TRBV29-1; clone size: NA; J gene: TRBJ2-7
CDR3 protein: CASSQIAGGEQFF; CDR3 DNA: TGTGCCAGCAGCCAAATAGCGGGGGGTGAGCAGTTCTTC; D gene: TRBD2; CDR3 length: 13; V gene: TRBV14; clone size: NA; J gene: TRBJ2-1
CDR3 protein: CASSEAGGESPLHF; CDR3 DNA: TGCGCCAGCAGTGAGGCAGGGGGCGAGTCACCCCTCCACTTT; D gene: TRBD1; CDR3 length: 14; V gene: TRBV10-2; clone size: NA; J gene: TRBJ1-6
CDR3 protein: CASSGPRPPNTDTQYF; CDR3 DNA: TGTGCCAGCAGTGGGCCCCGGCCTCCGAACACAGATACGCAGTATTTT; D gene: NA; CDR3 length: 16; V gene: TRBV2; clone size: once; J gene: TRBJ2-3
CDR3 protein: CASTKAGAPSQSPLHF; CDR3 DNA: TGTGCCAGCACTAAAGCAGGTGCACCGTCTCAGTCACCCCTCCACTTT; D gene: NA; CDR3 length: 16; V gene: TRBV12-3/TRBV12-4; clone size: NA; J gene: TRBJ1-6
CDR3 protein: CASSQESGNEQYF; CDR3 DNA: TGCGCCAGCAGCCAAGAGTCCGGGAACGAGCAGTACTTC; D gene: NA; CDR3 length: 13; V gene: TRBV4-3; clone size: NA; J gene: TRBJ2-7
CDR3 protein: CASSPRRGGEQYF; CDR3 DNA: TGTGCCAGCAGTCCCCGACGGGGGGGTGAGCAGTACTTC; D gene: TRBD2; CDR3 length: 13; V gene: TRBV28; clone size: NA; J gene: TRBJ2-5
CDR3 protein: CASSEVRQGSDTQYF; CDR3 DNA: TGTGCCAGCAGTGAAGTTAGGCAGGGGTCAGATACGCAGTATTTT; D gene: NA; CDR3 length: 15; V gene: TRBV6-1; clone size: NA; J gene: TRBJ2-3
CDR3 protein: CSVSSGLNTGELFF; CDR3 DNA: TGCAGTGTCAGTAGCGGACTGAACACCGGGGAGCTGTTTTTT; D gene: NA; CDR3 length: 14; V gene: TRBV20-1; clone size: NA; J gene: TRBJ2-2
CDR3 protein: CASSYFDGLNYNEQFF; CDR3 DNA: TGTGCCAGCAGTTATTTCGACGGACTTAACTACAATGAGCAGTTCTTC; D gene: NA; CDR3 length: 16; V gene: TRBV6-5; clone size: NA; J gene: TRBJ2-1
CDR3 protein: CASSYSLTGGNQYF; CDR3 DNA: TGTGCCAGCAGTTACTCTTTGACAGGGGGCAACCAGTACTTC; D gene: TRBD1; CDR3 length: 14; V gene: TRBV6-5; clone size: NA; J gene: TRBJ2-7
CDR3 protein: CASSADRAFSNEQFF; CDR3 DNA: TGTGCCAGCAGCGCGGACAGGGCTTTTTCCAATGAGCAGTTCTTC; D gene: TRBD1; CDR3 length: 15; V gene: TRBV9; clone size: NA; J gene: TRBJ2-1
CDR3 protein: CASSLVIAGSSGTQYF; CDR3 DNA: TGTGCCAGCAGCTTAGTGATAGCGGGGTCCTCCGGGACCCAGTACTTC; D gene: TRBD2; CDR3 length: 16; V gene: TRBV7-2; clone size: NA; J gene: TRBJ2-5
CDR3 protein: CASSYSMGSLDTQYF; CDR3 DNA: TGTGCCAGCAGTTACTCGATGGGGTCTTTGGATACGCAGTATTTT; D gene: NA; CDR3 length: 15; V gene: TRBV6-2/TRBV6-3; clone size: few; J gene: TRBJ2-3
CDR3 protein: CASSVRDIRGQYF; CDR3 DNA: TGTGCCAGCAGTGTACGGGACATCCGAGGGCAGTACTTC; D gene: NA; CDR3 length: 13; V gene: TRBV28; clone size: NA; J gene: TRBJ2-7
CDR3 protein: CASKGQGNSPLHF; CDR3 DNA: TGTGCCAGCAAAGGGCAGGGAAATTCACCCCTCCACTTT; D gene: NA; CDR3 length: 13; V gene: TRBV2; clone size: few; J gene: TRBJ1-6
CDR3 protein: CASTPDPTNEKLFF; CDR3 DNA: TGTGCCAGCACACCCGATCCAACTAATGAAAAACTGTTTTTT; D gene: NA; CDR3 length: 14; V gene: TRBV5-5; clone size: NA; J gene: TRBJ1-4
CDR3 protein: CASSLTEFGGYTF; CDR3 DNA: TGTGCCAGCAGCTTGACAGAATTTGGTGGCTACACCTTC; D gene: NA; CDR3 length: 13; V gene: TRBV7-3; clone size: NA; J gene: TRBJ1-2
CDR3 protein: CSASVRKPLAKNIQYF; CDR3 DNA: TGCAGTGCTAGTGTCCGGAAACCACTAGCCAAAAACATTCAGTACTTC; D gene: NA; CDR3 length: 16; V gene: TRBV20-1; clone size: few; J gene: TRBJ2-4
CDR3 protein: CASSVMGGSNTGELFF; CDR3 DNA: TGTGCCAGCAGCGTAATGGGGGGATCGAACACCGGGGAGCTGTTTTTT; D gene: NA; CDR3 length: 16; V gene: TRBV9; clone size: NA; J gene: TRBJ2-2
CDR3 protein: CSVERADRYKTQYF; CDR3 DNA: TGCAGCGTTGAAAGGGCCGACAGGTACAAGACCCAGTACTTC; D gene: NA; CDR3 length: 14; V gene: TRBV29-1; clone size: few; J gene: TRBJ2-5
CDR3 protein: CASSPRLAGGPGSTQYF; CDR3 DNA: TGTGCCAGCAGTCCCCGACTAGCGGGGGGGCCTGGAAGTACGCAGTATTTT; D gene: TRBD2; CDR3 length: 17; V gene: TRBV7-2; clone size: NA; J gene: TRBJ2-3
CDR3 protein: CSAEPLKARPENNEQFF; CDR3 DNA: TGCAGCGCCGAACCCCTTAAGGCCAGGCCAGAGAACAATGAGCAGTTCTTC; D gene: NA; CDR3 length: 17; V gene: TRBV29-1; clone size: once; J gene: TRBJ2-1
CDR3 protein: CASSQYRARDIQYF; CDR3 DNA: TGTGCCAGCAGCCAGTACAGGGCTAGGGACATTCAGTACTTC; D gene: NA; CDR3 length: 14; V gene: TRBV3-1; clone size: NA; J gene: TRBJ2-4
CDR3 protein: CASSLVSGTRNTQYF; CDR3 DNA: TGCGCCAGCAGCTTGGTTAGCGGGACCAGAAATACGCAGTATTTT; D gene: TRBD2; CDR3 length: 15; V gene: TRBV5-1; clone size: NA; J gene: TRBJ2-3
CDR3 protein: CATGTGGNQETQYF; CDR3 DNA: TGTGCCACCGGGACAGGGGGTAACCAAGAGACCCAGTACTTC; D gene: TRBD1; CDR3 length: 14; V gene: TRBV6-5; clone size: NA; J gene: TRBJ2-5
CDR3 protein: CASSPGASGVSETQYF; CDR3 DNA: TGCGCCAGCAGCCCCGGGGCTAGCGGGGTGTCAGAGACCCAGTACTTC; D gene: TRBD2; CDR3 length: 16; V gene: TRBV5-1; clone size: NA; J gene: TRBJ2-5
CDR3 protein: CASSLGVNSETQYF; CDR3 DNA: TGCGCCAGCAGCTTGGGGGTCAATAGTGAGACCCAGTACTTC; D gene: NA; CDR3 length: 14; V gene: TRBV5-1; clone size: few; J gene: TRBJ2-5
CDR3 protein: CASSFHRLGTSTDTQYF; CDR3 DNA: TGTGCTAGCAGCTTCCACCGCCTGGGGACTAGCACAGATACGCAGTATTTT; D gene: NA; CDR3 length: 17; V gene: TRBV7-7; clone size: NA; J gene: TRBJ2-3
CDR3 protein: CASSLDGAYGYTF; CDR3 DNA: TGTGCCAGCAGCCTCGACGGAGCCTATGGCTACACCTTC; D gene: NA; CDR3 length: 13; V gene: TRBV7-2; clone size: few; J gene: TRBJ1-2
CDR3 protein: CASSHETVPNEKLFF; CDR3 DNA: TGTGCCAGCAGCCACGAGACAGTACCTAATGAAAAACTGTTTTTT; D gene: NA; CDR3 length: 15; V gene: TRBV3-1; clone size: NA; J gene: TRBJ1-4
CDR3 protein: CASSYPQGITDTQYF; CDR3 DNA: TGTGCCAGCAGTTACCCACAAGGGATCACAGATACGCAGTATTTT; D gene: NA; CDR3 length: 15; V gene: TRBV6-2/TRBV6-3; clone size: NA; J gene: TRBJ2-3
CDR3 protein: CSVEGGQTGNEQFF; CDR3 DNA: TGCAGCGTTGAGGGAGGACAGACCGGCAATGAGCAGTTCTTC; D gene: NA; CDR3 length: 14; V gene: TRBV29-1; clone size: few; J gene: TRBJ2-1
CDR3 protein: CASSEPNTQYF; CDR3 DNA: TGTGCCAGCAGTGAACCCAACACGCAGTATTTT; D gene: NA; CDR3 length: 11; V gene: TRBV6-1; clone size: NA; J gene: TRBJ2-3
CDR3 protein: CASSYSVSNSTEAFF; CDR3 DNA: TGTGCCAGCAGTTACTCGGTTTCAAACAGCACTGAAGCTTTCTTT; D gene: NA; CDR3 length: 15; V gene: TRBV6-6; clone size: NA; J gene: TRBJ1-1
CDR3 protein: CASSPNPGTADNEQFF; CDR3 DNA: TGTGCCAGCAGCCCCAACCCCGGGACAGCAGACAATGAGCAGTTCTTC; D gene: TRBD1; CDR3 length: 16; V gene: TRBV9; clone size: NA; J gene: TRBJ2-1
CDR3 protein: CASSVRPGRSETQYF; CDR3 DNA: TGTGCCAGCAGTGTTAGACCCGGGAGGTCAGAGACCCAGTACTTC; D gene: TRBD2; CDR3 length: 15; V gene: TRBV6-1; clone size: NA; J gene: TRBJ2-5
CDR3 protein: CASSPLGLNYGYTF; CDR3 DNA: TGCGCCAGCAGCCCCCTCGGGCTAAACTATGGCTACACCTTC; D gene: NA; CDR3 length: 14; V gene: TRBV5-1; clone size: NA; J gene: TRBJ1-2
CDR3 protein: CSASRVGNEQFF; CDR3 DNA: TGCAGTGCTAGCAGGGTTGGGAATGAGCAGTTCTTC; D gene: NA; CDR3 length: 12; V gene: TRBV20-1; clone size: NA; J gene: TRBJ2-1
CDR3 protein: CASSYSWTRAKNIQYF; CDR3 DNA: TGTGCCAGCAGTTATTCGTGGACAAGAGCCAAAAACATTCAGTACTTC; D gene: NA; CDR3 length: 16; V gene: TRBV6-5; clone size: NA; J gene: TRBJ2-4
CDR3 protein: CASTGGLNTEAFF; CDR3 DNA: TGTGCCAGCACGGGGGGCCTGAACACTGAAGCTTTCTTT; D gene: NA; CDR3 length: 13; V gene: TRBV12-3/TRBV12-4; clone size: NA; J gene: TRBJ1-1
CDR3 protein: CSVVPRRGNQPQHF; CDR3 DNA: TGCAGTGTCGTACCTCGCAGGGGCAATCAGCCCCAGCATTTT; D gene: NA; CDR3 length: 14; V gene: TRBV20-1; clone size: NA; J gene: TRBJ1-5
CDR3 protein: CASSFASWGDEQFF; CDR3 DNA: TGTGCCAGCAGCTTCGCCTCCTGGGGTGATGAGCAGTTCTTC; D gene: NA; CDR3 length: 14; V gene: TRBV7-2; clone size: NA; J gene: TRBJ2-1
CDR3 protein: CASSPTVGALPTDTQYF; CDR3 DNA: TGTGCCAGCAGTCCTACGGTTGGAGCTCTCCCCACAGATACGCAGTATTTT; D gene: NA; CDR3 length: 17; V gene: TRBV27; clone size: few; J gene: TRBJ2-3
CDR3 protein: CASSAGTSTDTQYF; CDR3 DNA: TGTGCCAGCAGTGCAGGGACCAGCACAGATACGCAGTATTTT; D gene: NA; CDR3 length: 14; V gene: TRBV6-5; clone size: few; J gene: TRBJ2-3
CDR3 protein: CASGEGTGPSPQHF; CDR3 DNA: TGTGCCAGCGGGGAGGGGACAGGGCCATCGCCCCAGCATTTT; D gene: TRBD1; CDR3 length: 14; V gene: TRBV6-1; clone size: NA; J gene: TRBJ1-5
CDR3 protein: CASSPEDRGDNEQFF; CDR3 DNA: TGTGCCAGCAGCCCAGAGGACAGGGGTGATAATGAGCAGTTCTTC; D gene: TRBD1; CDR3 length: 15; V gene: TRBV7-2; clone size: few; J gene: TRBJ2-1
CDR3 protein: CSAAGTRQFSYNEQFF; CDR3 DNA: TGCAGTGCTGCCGGGACTAGACAATTTTCCTACAATGAGCAGTTCTTC; D gene: TRBD2; CDR3 length: 16; V gene: TRBV20-1; clone size: NA; J gene: TRBJ2-1
CDR3 protein: CASRPGLADYEQYF; CDR3 DNA: TGCGCCAGCAGGCCCGGACTAGCGGACTACGAGCAGTACTTC; D gene: TRBD2; CDR3 length: 14; V gene: TRBV4-1; clone size: NA; J gene: TRBJ2-7
CDR3 protein: CASSHGQGRLGELFF; CDR3 DNA: TGTGCCAGCAGCCACGGACAGGGAAGGTTGGGGGAGCTGTTTTTT; D gene: TRBD1; CDR3 length: 15; V gene: TRBV12-3/TRBV12-4; clone size: once; J gene: TRBJ2-2
CDR3 protein: CSAGGGSSYELYF; CDR3 DNA: TGCAGTGCAGGAGGGGGAAGCTCCTACGAGCTGTACTTC; D gene: NA; CDR3 length: 13; V gene: TRBV20-1; clone size: NA; J gene: TRBJ2-7
CDR3 protein: CASSGLGTVSTGELFF; CDR3 DNA: TGCGCCAGCAGCGGATTGGGGACTGTTAGTACTGGGGAGCTGTTTTTT; D gene: NA; CDR3 length: 16; V gene: TRBV5-1; clone size: once; J gene: TRBJ2-2
CDR3 protein: CASSSDITGDEQYF; CDR3 DNA: TGTGCCAGCAGTTCAGATATAACGGGGGACGAGCAGTACTTC; D gene: NA; CDR3 length: 14; V gene: TRBV7-9; clone size: NA; J gene: TRBJ2-7
CDR3 protein: CASSLWDKYQETQYF; CDR3 DNA: TGTGCCAGCAGTTTATGGGACAAATACCAAGAGACCCAGTATTTT; D gene: NA; CDR3 length: 15; V gene: TRBV27; clone size: few; J gene: TRBJ2-3
CDR3 protein: CASSQGVETSENIQYF; CDR3 DNA: TGTGCCAGCAGCCAAGGAGTGGAGACTAGCGAAAACATTCAGTACTTC; D gene: TRBD2; CDR3 length: 16; V gene: TRBV4-2; clone size: NA; J gene: TRBJ2-4
CDR3 protein: CASSFRRELNAEAFF; CDR3 DNA: TGCGCCAGCAGTTTCCGACGGGAGCTGAACGCTGAAGCTTTCTTT; D gene: NA; CDR3 length: 15; V gene: TRBV12-3/TRBV12-4; clone size: NA; J gene: TRBJ1-1
CDR3 protein: CASRQDGFGYGYTF; CDR3 DNA: TGTGCCAGCCGACAGGACGGATTTGGCTATGGCTACACCTTC; D gene: NA; CDR3 length: 14; V gene: TRBV3-1; clone size: NA; J gene: TRBJ1-2
CDR3 protein: CSVDQIVAGAFRADTQYF; CDR3 DNA: TGCAGCGTTGACCAGATCGTAGCGGGGGCGTTCAGGGCAGATACGCAGTATTTT; D gene: TRBD2; CDR3 length: 18; V gene: TRBV29-1; clone size: NA; J gene: TRBJ2-3
CDR3 protein: CASSPGVVSNYGYTF; CDR3 DNA: TGTGCCAGCAGCCCCGGGGTAGTTTCTAACTATGGCTACACCTTC; D gene: NA; CDR3 length: 15; V gene: TRBV5-6; clone size: NA; J gene: TRBJ1-2